The 3 T cell receptor beta chains below were found in one sample sequenced in a study of early T cells in non-severe SARS-CoV-2 infection (dated by TCRdb to 2020 to 2023). The library was obtained by 5' RACE. The data were produced on a NextSeq 500. TCRdb trimmed public reads at Q25 via fastp, called clones via MiXCR and kept in-frame beta chains. Duplicate CDR3 protein sequences are folded into a single record with the most common DNA and genes. The sample table holds 55,000 to 80,000 distinct CDR3 sequences, of which 12% were seen once. 5% to 6.5% of the sample is held by the ten biggest clonotypes. Sequencing was done on a sample of whole blood. The receptor source for this set is an adult who was a healthcare worker with PCR-confirmed SARS-CoV-2 infection or an uninfected control (not recorded which).

This clonotype was recorded at least ten times. The chain joins TRBV12-3 or TRBV12-4 to TRBJ1-4; no reliable D call. V was trimmed by 6 bases and J by 5 bases, leaving 13 bases between them. The CDR3 extends over 14 amino acids. This CDR3 is CASSRRETNEKLFF. In DNA, the CDR3 is TGTGCCAGCAGCCGTCGCGAAACAAATGAAAAACTGTTTTTT.

In this sample, this clonotype turned up many times. The CDR3 here is CASSPQAGGVTGELFF. In DNA form, the CDR3 reads TGCGCCAGCAGCCCCCAAGCGGGAGGGGTCACCGGGGAGCTGTTTTTT. The rearrangement joins TRBV5-1 to TRBJ2-2, with 10 bases lining up with TRBD2. CDR3 length equals 16 residues. V lost 4 bases and J lost 4; bases outside the gene matches: 7. Germline V gene data show CDR1 as SGHRS and CDR2 as YFSETQ.

The chain recombines TRBV3-1 with TRBJ2-7; 9 bases fit TRBD1. V was clipped by 0 bases and J by 6 bases; unmatched bases: 6. Germline lookup yields CDR1 LGHDT and CDR2 YNNKEL (reference sequence). The CDR3 runs 15 residues. CDR3 amino acids: CASSQDWGQGSEQYF. Written as DNA, the CDR3 is TGTGCCAGCAGCCAAGATTGGGGACAGGGCTCCGAGCAGTACTTC.